Shown below are 26 T cell receptor beta chains from a single sample sequenced in a study of cytomegalovirus exposure and HLA in healthy donors. PCR primers comprised 60 Vbeta and 13 Jbeta primers. Libraries were prepared by immunoSEQ multiplex PCR; TCRdb keeps only in-frame clonotypes and omits some of them. The sample yields 130,000 or so clones, 79% seen once. Sequenced sample: PBMCs. These receptors originate from a male donor in good health and CMV-seronegative.

The chain is built from TRBV7-2 and TRBJ2-1, with TRBD2 identical over 10 bases. The CDR3 runs to 13 residues. The trim removed 4 bases at V and 11 bases at J, leaving 5 bases unmatched. The germline CDR1 and CDR2 sequences are SGHTA and FQGNSA. CDR3 bases: TGTGCCAGCAGCTCGGAGCGGGGGGGCCAGCAGTTCTTC. Protein sequence: CASSSERGGQQFF.

V gene TRBV11-2 combines with J gene TRBJ1-2; D unresolved. Looked up from germline, CDR1 is SGHAT and CDR2 is FQNNGV. Trimming took off 5 bases at V and 8 bases at J, with 15 bases between the two ends. There are 13 residues in the CDR3. CDR3 loop: CASSLWEEGGYTF. CDR3 DNA sequence: TGTGCCAGCAGCCTCTGGGAGGAGGGAGGCTACACCTTC.

This chain connects TRBV10-1 to TRBJ2-7, with 9 bases lining up with TRBD1. The V segment lost 6 bases and the J segment 2 bases; nucleotides outside the gene matches: 14. Germline CDR1 WNHNN, CDR2 SYGVQD (reference sequence). The CDR3 loop spans 17 amino acids. CDR3 in DNA: TGCGCCAGCAGCGGACAGGGGTTAAGGGTAGGGGCCTACGAGCAGTACTTC. Protein: CASSGQGLRVGAYEQYF.

The chain uses TRBV7-3 and TRBJ2-1, with 7 bases that match TRBD2. Germline V gives CDR1 SGHTA, CDR2 FQGTGA. J was trimmed by 0 bases and V by 5 bases; bases with no gene match: 4. The CDR3 loop spans 15 amino acids. CDR3 coding DNA: TGTGCCAGCAGCCCCGGGGGGAACTCCTACAATGAGCAGTTCTTC. It is translated as CASSPGGNSYNEQFF. The full variable domain, in which reference TRBV7-3 and TRBJ2-1 provide the parts outside the CDR3, is GAGVSQTPSNKVTEKGKYVELRCDPISGHTALYWYRQSLGQGPEFLIYFQGTGAADDSGLPNDRFFAVRPEGSVSTLKIQRTERGDSAVYLCASSPGGNSYNEQFFGPGTRLTVL.

This clone has a single count. The chain uses TRBV5-1 and TRBJ1-2, with D perhaps matching TRBD1 (6 bases). CDR1 is SGHRS, CDR2 YFSETQ, per germline. The V gene lost 4 bases and the J gene lost 6 bases, with 13 bases spanning the gap. The CDR3 has 13 amino acids. CDR3 amino acids: CASSPAQGNGYTF. In nucleotides, the CDR3 is TGCGCCAGCAGCCCGGCCCAGGGGAATGGCTACACCTTC. The entire variable domain, with the rest obtained from reference TRBV5-1 and TRBJ1-2, is as follows: KAGVTQTPRYLIKTRGQQVTLSCSPISGHRSVSWYQQTPGQGLQFLFEYFSETQRNKGNFPGRFSGRQFSNSRSEMNVSTLELGDSALYLCASSPAQGNGYTFGSGTRLTVV.

This clone was observed a few times. CDR3 sequence (DNA): TGCGCCAGCAGCACAGGGATCCACTATGGCTACACCTTC. Translated, it gives CASSTGIHYGYTF. V gene TRBV5-1 combines with J gene TRBJ1-2; possible D gene TRBD1, 6 bases. Trimming stripped 4 bases from V and 3 bases from J, with 10 bases between. The CDR3 loop spans 13 amino acids. CDR1 SGHRS and CDR2 YFSETQ come from the germline V gene.

This clone came up once. The J gene is TRBJ2-2, the V gene TRBV13; 9 positions agree with TRBD1. V lost 4 bases to trimming and J lost 3 bases; unmatched junction nucleotides: 3. CDR1 is PRHDT, CDR2 FYEKMQ, per germline (reference sequence). The CDR3 loop spans 15 amino acids. The CDR3 DNA follows: TGTGCCAGCAGCTCCCGGGACAGGGACACCGGGGAGCTGTTTTTT. Encoded protein: CASSSRDRDTGELFF. Full variable domain (outside the CDR3, taken from reference TRBV13 and TRBJ2-2): AAGVIQSPRHLIKEKRETATLKCYPIPRHDTVYWYQQGPGQDPQFLISFYEKMQSDKGSIPDRFSAQQFSDYHSELNMSSLELGDSALYFCASSSRDRDTGELFFGEGSRLTVL.

The CDR3 DNA follows: TGTGCCAGCAGTTCACAGGGAAGGGATTCACCCCTCCACTTT. It specifies CASSSQGRDSPLHF. This chain connects TRBV6-5 to TRBJ1-6; a possible D gene is TRBD1 (6 bases). This CDR3 is built from 14 residues. Looked up from germline, CDR1 is MNHEY and CDR2 is SVGAGI. The V end lost 4 bases, the J end lost 8 bases, and 12 bases lay between the germline ends.

The chain links TRBV7-8 to TRBJ2-1; D is possibly TRBD2 (5 bases). The CDR3 sequence is 13 residues long. CDR1 and CDR2 (germline): SGHVS, FQNEAQ. V shed 1 base and J shed 6 bases, with 7 bases lying between them. The CDR3 DNA follows: TGTGCCAGCAGCTTAGGGCGGGCCAATGAGCAGTTCTTC. Residues: CASSLGRANEQFF.

The V and J genes are TRBV6-1 and TRBJ2-7, with a tentative D call TRBD1 (5 bases). The CDR3 totals 15 residues. V lost 5 bases and J lost 0, with 14 bases in between. Germline V gene data show CDR1 as MNHNS and CDR2 as SASEGT. CDR3 sequence: CASSTDRVSSYEQYF. Here the CDR3 DNA reads TGTGCCAGCAGTACCGACAGAGTTAGCTCCTACGAGCAGTACTTC.

The chain carries TRBV5-1 and TRBJ2-2; weak D call: TRBD2 (5 bases). The V end was cut by 6 bases, the J end by 6 bases, with 18 bases between. Per germline, CDR1 SGHRS and CDR2 YFSETQ. This CDR3 has 15 amino acids. CDR3 region: CASIDVPSGAGELFF. CDR3 sequence (DNA): TGCGCCAGCATCGACGTCCCATCCGGGGCCGGGGAGCTGTTTTTT. Combining the CDR3 with reference TRBV5-1 and TRBJ2-2 gives the whole variable domain KAGVTQTPRYLIKTRGQQVTLSCSPISGHRSVSWYQQTPGQGLQFLFEYFSETQRNKGNFPGRFSGRQFSNSRSEMNVSTLELGDSALYLCASIDVPSGAGELFFGEGSRLTVL.

This chain joins TRBV9 and TRBJ1-4; D uncertain. V was clipped by 4 bases and J by 5 bases, with 15 bases between them. CDR1 is SGDLS, CDR2 YYNGEE, per germline. This CDR3 contains 15 residues. The CDR3 sequence: CASSPPGPDNEKLFF. The CDR3 DNA sequence: TGTGCCAGCAGCCCGCCGGGTCCCGACAATGAAAAACTGTTTTTT.

V gene TRBV6-5 combines with J gene TRBJ2-7; 7 nucleotides align to TRBD1. CDR1 and CDR2 (germline): MNHEY, SVGAGI. The CDR3 extends over 14 amino acids. After removal of 2 bases from V and 7 bases from J, the junction contained 8 bases not matched to a gene. CDR3 coding DNA: TGTGCCAGCAGTTACGGACAGGCCTCGGGGGAGCAGTACTTC. Amino acid sequence: CASSYGQASGEQYF.

This rearrangement joins TRBV9 to TRBJ2-4; 7 bases are shared with TRBD2. This CDR3 is 17 amino acids long. Looked up from germline, CDR1 is SGDLS and CDR2 is YYNGEE. V dropped 0 bases and J dropped 0; count of bases not matched to a gene: 6. CDR3 nucleotides: TGTGCCAGCAGCGTAGGTGCCCCGGGGGGAGCCAAAAACATTCAGTACTTC. Encoded protein: CASSVGAPGGAKNIQYF.

J is TRBJ1-5 and V is TRBV7-8, with 7 bases lining up with TRBD1. The V gene end was trimmed by 2 bases and the J gene end by 7 bases; junction bases not matched to a gene: 8. Germline values: CDR1 SGHVS, CDR2 FQNEAQ. There are 15 residues in the CDR3. The CDR3 spells CASSLIEGAGQPQHF. CDR3 coding DNA: TGTGCCAGCAGCTTAATCGAGGGGGCTGGCCAGCCCCAGCATTTT.

The rearrangement links TRBV5-1 to TRBJ2-1, with 9 bases matching TRBD2. The CDR3 loop spans 16 amino acids. Trimming at V came to 5 bases and at J to 10 bases, leaving 16 bases not matched to a gene. Germline values: CDR1 SGHRS, CDR2 YFSETQ. The CDR3 DNA sequence: TGCGCCAGCAGTAGGGGGTCCAGCGGGGGGTTCTGGGAGCAGTTCTTC. It is translated as CASSRGSSGGFWEQFF.

The rearrangement links TRBV6-1 to TRBJ1-3; 8 bases map to TRBD1. V was pared by 2 bases and J by 4 bases, with 4 bases of the junction left unmatched. CDR3 length: 15 amino acids. Germline lookup yields CDR1 MNHNS and CDR2 SASEGT. The CDR3 region has the DNA TGTGCCAGCAGTGAACAGGGGGCACAAGGAAACACCATATATTTT. Translation: CASSEQGAQGNTIYF.

This clone turned up a few times. J is TRBJ2-7 and V is TRBV6-5; TRBD2 matches at 10 bases. The CDR3 consists of 14 residues. Germline V lookup: CDR1 MNHEY, CDR2 SVGAGI. After removal of 6 bases from V and 3 bases from J, the junction contained 5 bases not matched to a gene. CDR3 sequence reads: CASRFLAGDYEQYF. The CDR3 region has the DNA TGTGCCAGCAGGTTCCTAGCGGGGGACTACGAGCAGTACTTC.

The genes are TRBV5-4 and TRBJ2-5, with TRBD1 matching over 7 bases. There are 13 residues in the CDR3. V shed 2 bases, J shed 9 bases, and the junction held 7 bases outside the gene matches. Per the germline V gene, CDR1 is SGHNT and CDR2 is YYREEE (reference sequence). CDR3 region: CASSFDRAGAQYF. CDR3 sequence (DNA): TGTGCCAGCAGCTTTGACAGGGCAGGGGCCCAGTACTTC.

In the case of this clone: Other DNA sequences in this sample translate to the same CDR3. The genes are TRBV6-1 and TRBJ1-6, with 8 bases that match TRBD1. Germline V CDR1 and CDR2: MNHNS, SASEGT. After removal of 7 bases from V and 9 bases from J, the junction contained 11 bases not matched to a gene. This CDR3 contains 15 residues. For the CDR3, the DNA is TGTGCCAGCAATAAACAGGGGGTTGTGAGTTCACCCCTCCACTTT. It codes for CASNKQGVVSSPLHF.

The genes are TRBV19 and TRBJ2-5; 7 bases map to TRBD1. V gave up 11 bases and J gave up 4 bases; unmatched junction bases: 4. Germline assignment: CDR1 LNHDA and CDR2 SQIVND (reference sequence). This CDR3 spans 11 amino acids. The DNA of the CDR3 is TGTGCCGCACAGGGGCGAGAGACCCAGTACTTC. It translates to CAAQGRETQYF.

The chain recombines TRBV7-2 with TRBJ1-1, with 11 bases that match TRBD1. The junction had 2 bases not matched to a gene; V was cut back by 1 base and J by 4 bases. The germline CDR1 and CDR2 sequences are SGHTA and FQGNSA. This CDR3 contains 15 residues. CDR3 loop: CASSLVGTGGTEAFF. In DNA form, the CDR3 reads TGTGCCAGCAGCTTAGTCGGGACAGGGGGCACTGAAGCTTTCTTT.

With respect to this clone: An end of the junction differs from the germline gene, which may be a read error. This sample also contains other DNA sequences that code for the same CDR3. The chain links TRBV7-9 to TRBJ1-2, with TRBD1 matching 7 bases. CDR1 and CDR2 (germline): SEHNR, FQNEAQ (reference sequence). This CDR3 region has 15 residues. In DNA, the CDR3 is TGCGCCAGCAGCTTAGAGGACAGGAGGAACTATGGCTACACCTTC. It specifies CASSLEDRRNYGYTF.

This clone was found a few times. This chain joins TRBV19 and TRBJ2-6; D not resolved. Per germline, CDR1 LNHDA and CDR2 SQIVND (reference sequence). V was pared by 8 bases and J by 2 bases, with 10 bases between. This CDR3 spans 14 amino acids. The CDR3 sequence is CASCSQTGANVLTF. The CDR3 nucleotides read TGTGCCAGTTGCAGTCAGACTGGGGCCAACGTCCTGACTTTC.

About this clone: At the DNA level, this CDR3 is encoded by other sequences in the same sample as well. The chain combines TRBV5-1 with TRBJ2-7; a possible D gene is TRBD2 (6 bases). The CDR3 loop spans 15 amino acids. The V end lost 0 bases, the J end lost 4 bases, and 14 bases lay between the germline ends. Germline assignment: CDR1 SGHRS and CDR2 YFSETQ. The chain's CDR3 is CASSLGRGHGYEQYF. The CDR3 bases are TGCGCCAGCAGCTTGGGGAGGGGCCATGGGTACGAGCAGTACTTC. The whole variable domain, remainder taken from reference TRBV5-1 and TRBJ2-7, is KAGVTQTPRYLIKTRGQQVTLSCSPISGHRSVSWYQQTPGQGLQFLFEYFSETQRNKGNFPGRFSGRQFSNSRSEMNVSTLELGDSALYLCASSLGRGHGYEQYFGPGTRLTVT.

The V and J genes are TRBV27 and TRBJ2-6; 7 bases map to TRBD2. The CDR3 consists of 18 residues. Germline V gene data show CDR1 as MNHEY and CDR2 as SMNVEV (reference sequence). Trimming removed 5 bases from V and 1 base from J; junction bases left unmatched: 11. CDR3 sequence reads: CASSRRDRGGSGANVLTF. DNA of the CDR3: TGTGCCAGCAGTAGACGAGATCGGGGAGGGTCTGGGGCCAACGTCCTGACTTTC.